The 4 T cell receptor beta chains below were found in one sample sequenced in a study of post-analysis software for immune sequencing data. These receptors have no known antigen. Findings and caveats of the study: In patients, about five TRBV segments were more frequent than in controls, with TRBV5-6, TRBV5-1 and TRBV20-1 among them.

Each TCR beta cDNA library carried unique molecular identifiers. TCRdb analysed the PCR reads with MiXCR anew, one entry per CDR3 protein. This sample carries roughly 200,000 distinct CDR3 sequences, 25% to 35% of them seen once, and the ten largest clones take more than 3%. The sample taken for sequencing was blood. These receptors all come from a girl under 18 with multiple sclerosis.

About this clonotype: One end of the junction does not line up with germline, which may come from a read error. The CDR3 sequence: CAGSSPKTSGSSYEQFF. As DNA, the CDR3 is TGTGCCGGCAGTTCCCCAAAAACTAGCGGGAGTTCCTATGAGCAGTTCTTC. The J gene is TRBJ2-1, the V gene TRBV12-3 or TRBV12-4, with TRBD2 identical over 11 bases. The CDR3 is 17 residues long.

This clonotype has ten or more counts. The rearrangement uses TRBV20-1 and TRBJ1-2; D is undetermined. The V end lost 5 bases, the J end lost 3 bases, and 13 bases lay between the germline ends. The CDR3 runs 13 residues. CDR1 is DFQATT, CDR2 SNEGSKA, per germline (reference sequence). The CDR3: CSASGRQDYGYTF. The CDR3 DNA sequence: TGCAGTGCTTCCGGCCGGCAGGACTATGGCTACACCTTC.

Concerning this clonotype itself: This sequence may be a read error, since a much larger clone differs from it by one base. The rearrangement links TRBV29-1 to TRBJ2-3, with a weak D call TRBD2 (5 bases). This CDR3 region has 13 residues. V lost 4 bases to trimming and J lost 2 bases, with 10 bases between them. Per germline, CDR1 SQVTM and CDR2 ANQGSEA. The chain's CDR3 is CSVAGGYTDTQYF. The CDR3 nucleotides are TGCAGCGTTGCCGGCGGGTACACAGATACGCAGTATTTT.

Concerning this clonotype itself: A read error may account for a junction end that differs from germline. The chain uses TRBV5-1 and TRBJ1-1; TRBD1 is a possible D gene (5 bases). The germline V gene has CDR1 SGHRS and CDR2 YFSETQ. The CDR3 covers 16 residues. The CDR3 spells CANSLDVRGMNTEAFF. The CDR3 DNA sequence: TGCGCCAACAGCTTGGACGTCCGGGGGATGAACACTGAAGCTTTCTTT.